This T cell receptor (beta chain) comes out of a study of patients and donors after allogeneic stem cell transplantation. Germline V gene lookup returns CDR1 DFQATT and CDR2 SNEGSKA (reference sequence). The CDR3 covers 14 residues. The germline V and J ends were trimmed by 5 bases and 2 bases, with 16 bases remaining between them. MiXCR, applied by TCRdb to the RT-PCR reads, yields one record per CDR3 protein. The profile shows fewer than 250,000 distinct CDR3 sequences, roughly 14% of them singletons. This TCR was recovered from a human donor who was either an allogeneic HSCT recipient or a stem cell or donor lymphocyte infusion donor (not recorded which). It is not recorded whose cells these are; they may come from a transplant donor. The source material was blood, either unsorted or a sorted T cell fraction (not recorded which). The chain couples TRBV20-1 to TRBJ2-7, with a tentative D call TRBD2 (7 bases). The CDR3 loop reads CSAVPSGTPYEQYF. The DNA of the CDR3 is TGCAGTGCTGTCCCCAGCGGGACACCCTACGAGCAGTACTTC.